A selection of T cell receptor beta chains follows, all from one sample in a study of cytomegalovirus exposure and HLA in healthy donors. The table came from immunoSEQ multiplex PCR; TCRdb's copy has only in-frame clones and leaves some out. The table includes roughly 130,000 clones, 70% to 80% detected once. The specimen was PBMCs. The receptors derive from a female donor in good health and CMV-seronegative. CDR3s include the opening cysteine and the closing phenylalanine or tryptophan. D genes are given only for firm matches. Not every row has a clone size; where given, it reads once, few, many or a size class.

TRBJ2-7 TRBV5-4 NA TRBD2 TGTGCCAGCAGCTTGGATACCGCGGGGGGACGGGAGCAGTACTTC CASSLDTAGGREQYF
TRBJ2-5 TRBV12-5 few NA TGTGCTAGTCGAACAGGTACCCAAGAGACCCAGTACTTC CASRTGTQETQYF
TRBJ2-7 TRBV9 NA TRBD1 TGTGCCAGCAGCGTAGAGTTCATCCGGGACAGGCCAAACCGGGCGGGACAACCCTCCTACGAGCAGTACTTC CASSVEFIRDRPNRAGQPSYEQYF
TRBJ2-7 TRBV5-8 NA TRBD1 TGTGCCAGCAGCCTCGAAGGACAGGGGGATGAGCAGTACTTC CASSLEGQGDEQYF
TRBJ2-2 TRBV5-1 NA NA TGCGCCAGCAGCTTGGGAGCGGAGCTCACCGGGGAGCTGTTTTTT CASSLGAELTGELFF
TRBJ2-3 TRBV30 NA TRBD2 TGTGCCTGGAGTGACAGCGGGGGCCCGGGGGATACGCAGTATTTT CAWSDSGGPGDTQYF
TRBJ2-7 TRBV7-2 NA NA TGTGCCAGCAGCAAGGCAGGGAACTACGAGCAGTACTTC CASSKAGNYEQYF
TRBJ2-1 TRBV7-3 once NA TGTGCCAGCAGCCCAGCGGGTTACAATGAGCAGTTCTTC CASSPAGYNEQFF
TRBJ1-5 TRBV4-3 NA TRBD1 TGCGCCAGCAGCCAAAACGTAGGACAGGGAGCACAGCCCCAGCATTTT CASSQNVGQGAQPQHF
TRBJ2-6 TRBV5-4 NA NA TGTGCCAGCAGCTTGTCTCGCCTAGGGGGATCTGGGGCCAACGTCCTGACTTTC CASSLSRLGGSGANVLTF
TRBJ1-5 TRBV12-5 NA NA TGTGCTAGTGGTTTGGAAGGTGGAGGTCAGCCCCAGCATTTT CASGLEGGGQPQHF
TRBJ2-5 TRBV2 few TRBD2 TGTGCCAGCAGGGGGGGGGAGACCCAGTACTTC CASRGGETQYF
TRBJ2-7 TRBV5-6 once TRBD2 TGTGCCAGCAGCTTGGGACTAGCGGGAGAATTAGGGGAGCAGTACTTC CASSLGLAGELGEQYF
TRBJ1-4 TRBV5-1 few NA TGCGCCAGCAGCTTGGTAGGGGCTAGGGAAAAACTGTTTTTT CASSLVGAREKLFF
TRBJ1-2 TRBV6-5 few NA TGTGCCATCAGTGACCCAGGGATAAGTGAAGGCTACACCTTC CAISDPGISEGYTF
TRBJ2-7 TRBV5-1 NA TRBD1 TGCGCCAGCAGCTCGGGACAGGGGATCTACGAGCAGTACTTC CASSSGQGIYEQYF
TRBJ2-7 TRBV5-4 few NA TGTGCCAGCAGCTTGGCCGGGGGCGCGGGAGTTGTCTACGAGCAGTACTTC CASSLAGGAGVVYEQYF
TRBJ2-1 TRBV6-5 NA NA TGTGCCAGCAGTTACGGAGGCAATGAGCAGTTCTTC CASSYGGNEQFF
TRBJ2-5 TRBV5-5 NA NA TGTGCCAGCAGCTTGTACAGCCGAGAGACCCAGTACTTC CASSLYSRETQYF
TRBJ1-1 TRBV5-1 NA NA TGCGCCAGCAGCTTGGAGGGGGGGGCGCTTTCCGCTGAAGCTTTCTTT CASSLEGGALSAEAFF
TRBJ2-2 TRBV7-9 NA NA TGTGCCAGCAGCTTACCCCAGAGGGGGGAGCTGTTTTTT CASSLPQRGELFF
TRBJ1-2 TRBV10-3 once NA TGTGCCATCGGGGCAGGGGAAGAAAACTATGGCTACACCTTC CAIGAGEENYGYTF
TRBJ1-5 TRBV7-8 NA TRBD1 TGTGCCAGCAGCCCTGGACAGGTTCTCAATCAGCCCCAGCATTTT CASSPGQVLNQPQHF
TRBJ2-1 TRBV7-2 NA TRBD2 TGTGCCAGCAGCTCCGGACTAGCGGGAGGGCCGCAGGGGTATGAGCAGTTCTTC CASSSGLAGGPQGYEQFF
TRBJ1-2 TRBV7-2 NA NA TGTGCCAGCAGCCCCCTGAGTAGTGGCTACACCTTC CASSPLSSGYTF
TRBJ2-5 TRBV6-5 NA NA TGTGCCAGCCATTCCCAAGAGACCCAGTACTTC CASHSQETQYF
TRBJ1-5 TRBV30 NA NA TGTGCCTGGATCTTCCCCGGGACAACTGCGATTTATGGCAATCAGCCCCAGCATTTT CAWIFPGTTAIYGNQPQHF
TRBJ1-1 TRBV20-1 few NA TGCAGTGCGTCTACAGGGTTCGGAGCTTTCTTT CSASTGFGAFF
TRBJ2-1 TRBV5-8 NA NA TGTGCCAGCAGCCCAAATGAGCAGTTCTTC CASSPNEQFF
TRBJ2-5 TRBV7-8 NA NA TGTGCCAGCAGCAATCCGGTTAGGCGGCAAGAGACCCAGTACTTC CASSNPVRRQETQYF
TRBJ1-1 TRBV5-1 NA TRBD1 TGCGCCAGCAGCCCCGGGGACAGCCGGAACACTGAAGCTTTCTTT CASSPGDSRNTEAFF
TRBJ2-3 TRBV6-1 NA TRBD2 TGTGCCAGCAGTCTATCGGGGGGGACAACAGATACGCAGTATTTT CASSLSGGTTDTQYF
TRBJ1-1 TRBV7-9 NA NA TGTGCCAGCAGCCCTCGGACAACAGAAGCTTTCTTT CASSPRTTEAFF
TRBJ2-3 TRBV27 NA NA TGTGCCAGCAGCCAGGACTCAGGGGTAGATACGCAGTATTTT CASSQDSGVDTQYF
TRBJ2-3 TRBV19 NA NA TGTGCCAGTAGTATAGGGAGCTTAACTAGCACAGATACGCAGTATTTT CASSIGSLTSTDTQYF
TRBJ1-1 TRBV11-2 NA NA TGTGCCAGCAGCTCCTCCCCCAGGGGAACTGAAGCTTTCTTT CASSSSPRGTEAFF
TRBJ2-7 TRBV7-9 NA TRBD1 TGTGCCAGCAGCTTTTACCGGGACAGGGGCACCTACGAGCAGTACTTC CASSFYRDRGTYEQYF
TRBJ2-5 TRBV6-1 NA TRBD2 TGTGCCAGCCTAGTAGCGGGGGGCTCTCAGGCCCAGTACTTC CASLVAGGSQAQYF
TRBJ2-3 TRBV7-3 NA NA TGTGCCAGCAGCCCCAGGAGGGGCCCAGATACGCAGTATTTT CASSPRRGPDTQYF
TRBJ2-5 TRBV5-4 NA TRBD1 TGTGCCAGCAGCACACAGGGGGTCTGGGAGACCCAGTACTTC CASSTQGVWETQYF
TRBJ2-2 TRBV5-1 once NA TGCGCCAGCCGAGGCACCGGGGAGCTGTTTTTT CASRGTGELFF
TRBJ2-7 TRBV29-1 NA TRBD1 TGCAGCGTTGTTAGGACAGGTTCCTACGAGCAGTACTTC CSVVRTGSYEQYF